Following are 21 T cell receptor beta chains from one sample sequenced in a study of long-term antiretroviral therapy in people with HIV. Runs used v3.0 of the immunoSEQ assay and were done at survey level. Some clones are missing from TCRdb's copy, which holds only in-frame ones; the method was immunoSEQ multiplex PCR. This sample carries 28,000 or so clones, nearly 95% of them seen once, and the ten largest clones take approximately 10%. The sequencing here drew on unsorted PBMCs, taken 6.2 years after starting antiretroviral therapy. The receptors come from a man aged 40-49 years with HIV.

The rearrangement links TRBV15 to TRBJ2-7; TRBD2 might be the D (5 bases). The length of the CDR3 is 15 residues. CDR1 and CDR2 (germline): LNHNV, YYDKDF (reference sequence). Between the trimmed V and J ends, which lost 0 bases and 0 bases, there was a span of 9 bases. CDR3 sequence: CATSREAADSYEQYF. CDR3 nucleotide sequence: TGTGCCACCAGCAGAGAAGCGGCGGACTCCTACGAGCAGTACTTC.

The J gene is TRBJ2-5, the V gene TRBV5-1, with unresolved D. The CDR3 has 12 amino acids. Germline V CDR1 and CDR2: SGHRS, YFSETQ. The V end lost 0 bases, the J end lost 4 bases, and 4 bases lay between the germline ends. DNA of the CDR3: TGCGCCAGCAGCTTGGCCGGAGAGACCCAGTACTTC. It yields the protein CASSLAGETQYF.

The V gene is TRBV6-1, the J gene TRBJ2-7; D unclear. The germline V gene encodes CDR1 MNHNS and CDR2 SASEGT. The CDR3 length is 16 residues. V lost 1 base to trimming and J lost 1 base, with 14 bases between them. The DNA for the CDR3 is TGTGCCAGCAGTGAAGGGTTTACGGACCCTTCCTACGAGCAGTACTTC. This encodes CASSEGFTDPSYEQYF.

The rearrangement links TRBV7-8 to TRBJ2-7, with 7 bases aligning to TRBD2. This CDR3 region has 16 residues. Trimming removed 6 bases from V and 3 bases from J; junction bases left unmatched: 14. CDR1 and CDR2 from the germline V gene are SGHVS and FQNEAQ. CDR3 nucleotides: TGTGCCAGCAGACTAACCGGGACTATCGGGGACTACGAGCAGTACTTC. Translation gives CASRLTGTIGDYEQYF.

This chain connects TRBV9 to TRBJ2-7; D not certain. The V end lost 3 bases, the J end lost 7 bases, and 8 bases lay between the germline ends. The CDR3 length is 11 residues. Germline assignment: CDR1 SGDLS and CDR2 YYNGEE. The CDR3 coding sequence is TGTGCCAGCAGCGGTGGGGAAGAGCAGTACTTC. Translation gives CASSGGEEQYF. Filled out from reference TRBV9 and TRBJ2-7, the complete variable domain reads DSGVTQTPKHLITATGQRVTLRCSPRSGDLSVYWYQQSLDQGLQFLIQYYNGEERAKGNILERFSAQQFPDLHSELNLSSLELGDSALYFCASSGGEEQYFGPGTRLTVT.

Only a few counts were recorded for this clone. The CDR3 loop reads CAWRSRGSSTGELFF. CDR3 nucleotides: TGTGCCTGGCGAAGTCGGGGATCCAGCACCGGGGAGCTGTTTTTT. The V and J genes are TRBV30 and TRBJ2-2; maybe TRBD2 (5 bases). This CDR3 is built from 15 residues. Germline V gene sequence: CDR1 GTSNPN, CDR2 SVGIG (reference sequence). Trimming left V 5 bases short and J 4 bases short, with 17 bases between.

V usage is TRBV7-8 and J usage is TRBJ1-4, with D possibly being TRBD1 (5 bases). The germline gives CDR1 SGHVS, CDR2 FQNEAQ. Trimming shortened V by 6 bases and J by 7 bases, and 24 bases separated the two germline ends. This CDR3 spans 17 amino acids. This CDR3 reads CASSRTGIPLGSEKLFF. The CDR3 DNA follows: TGTGCCAGCAGTCGCACAGGAATCCCCCTCGGAAGTGAAAAACTGTTTTTT. The whole variable domain, filled in from reference TRBV7-8 and TRBJ1-4, reads GAGVSQSPRYKVAKRGQDVALRCDPISGHVSLFWYQQALGQGPEFLTYFQNEAQLDKSGLPSDRFFAERPEGSVSTLKIQRTQQEDSAVYLCASSRTGIPLGSEKLFFGSGTQLSVL.

The V and J genes are TRBV4-2 and TRBJ1-2, with TRBD1 matching 8 bases. V lost 1 base to trimming and J lost 5 bases; unmatched junction nucleotides: 6. From germline, CDR1 is LGHNA and CDR2 YNFKEQ. The CDR3 spans 15 residues. The CDR3 is CASSQVTGGKYGYTF. The CDR3, as DNA: TGTGCCAGCAGCCAAGTAACAGGGGGAAAATATGGCTACACCTTC.

The rearrangement uses TRBV5-1 and TRBJ1-1, with D perhaps matching TRBD1 (5 bases). This CDR3 has 14 amino acids. In germline, CDR1 is SGHRS, CDR2 YFSETQ. Trimming left V 4 bases short and J 1 base short, with 11 bases between. The DNA of the CDR3 is TGCGCCAGCAGCCACCGGGACGGGAACACTGAAGCTTTCTTT. Translation gives CASSHRDGNTEAFF.

The gene calls are TRBV9 and TRBJ1-1, with a weak D call TRBD1 (5 bases). Germline assignment: CDR1 SGDLS and CDR2 YYNGEE. CDR3 size: 14 residues. V shed 2 bases and J shed 0 bases, with 8 bases lying between them. The CDR3 spells CASSVEGMNTEAFF. CDR3 nucleotide sequence: TGTGCCAGCAGCGTGGAGGGGATGAACACTGAAGCTTTCTTT. Full variable domain (remainder filled in from reference TRBV9 and TRBJ1-1): DSGVTQTPKHLITATGQRVTLRCSPRSGDLSVYWYQQSLDQGLQFLIQYYNGEERAKGNILERFSAQQFPDLHSELNLSSLELGDSALYFCASSVEGMNTEAFFGQGTRLTVV.

The V and J genes are TRBV7-8 and TRBJ1-5; D not certain. V gave up 0 bases and J gave up 5 bases, with 11 bases separating them. Germline CDR1 SGHVS, CDR2 FQNEAQ. This CDR3 comprises 15 residues. This chain's CDR3 is CASSLARLLDQPQHF. Here the CDR3 DNA reads TGTGCCAGCAGCTTAGCGCGACTTCTCGATCAGCCCCAGCATTTT.

The V and J genes are TRBV7-2 and TRBJ2-3; TRBD2 matches at 7 bases. Trimming took 0 bases from V and 6 from J; bases not matched to a gene: 12. Germline loops: CDR1 SGHTA, CDR2 FQGNSA. CDR3 size: 17 residues. CDR3 DNA sequence: TGTGCCAGCAGCTTAGCGCTTCTAGGCGGGGGTCGGGATACGCAGTATTTT. Its translation: CASSLALLGGGRDTQYF.

V gene TRBV5-1 combines with J gene TRBJ1-5; 11 bases line up with TRBD1. The V segment lost 0 bases and the J segment 11 bases; nucleotides outside the gene matches: 10. Germline CDR1 reads SGHRS; CDR2 reads YFSETQ. This CDR3 region has 16 residues. CDR3 region: CASSLEGQGGPEAQHF. The CDR3, as DNA: TGCGCCAGCAGCTTGGAGGGACAGGGGGGCCCTGAGGCCCAGCATTTT.

The chain couples TRBV11-2 to TRBJ2-3; TRBD2 agrees at 8 bases. The CDR3 is 15 amino acids. Per the germline V gene, CDR1 is SGHAT and CDR2 is FQNNGV. V lost 1 base, J lost 1 base, and 1 base stayed unmatched. CDR3 in DNA: TGTGCCAGCAGCTTAGGGGGACTAGGCACAGATACGCAGTATTTT. This codes for CASSLGGLGTDTQYF.

The gene calls are TRBV7-6 and TRBJ2-2; D is tentatively TRBD1 or TRBD2 (5 bases each). With 1 base removed from V and 5 bases from J, the gap between germline ends came to 11 bases. The germline gives CDR1 SGHVS, CDR2 FNYEAQ. This CDR3 spans 15 amino acids. The CDR3 coding sequence is TGTGCCAGCAGCTTAGAGGGGAGAGGTACCGGGGAGCTGTTTTTT. The encoded protein is CASSLEGRGTGELFF.

This chain links TRBV28 with TRBJ1-2, with 8 bases matching TRBD1. Germline V CDR1 and CDR2: MDHEN, SYDVKM. Trimming cost V 6 bases and J 7 bases; bases outside gene matches: 7. The CDR3 length is 13 residues. In DNA form, the CDR3 reads TGTGCCAGCAGGAAACAGGGGGTTCCTGGCTACACCTTC. This codes for CASRKQGVPGYTF.

The CDR3 DNA reads TGTGCCAGCTCACCAAACGACCCGGGCAATGGTGGGGCCAACGTCCTGACTTTC. Residues: CASSPNDPGNGGANVLTF. The chain joins TRBV18 to TRBJ2-6; D call uncertain. Trimming pared 2 bases from V and 3 bases from J, leaving 17 bases between. This CDR3 has 18 residues. Germline V gene lookup returns CDR1 KGHSH and CDR2 LQKENI.

The chain employs TRBV27 and TRBJ2-7; tentative D call: TRBD1 (6 bases). V was pared by 5 bases and J by 2 bases, with 13 bases between. The CDR3 extends over 14 amino acids. Germline lookup yields CDR1 MNHEY and CDR2 SMNVEV (reference sequence). The CDR3 sequence: CASSLQGSPYEQYF. The CDR3 DNA sequence: TGTGCCAGCAGTCTACAGGGTTCCCCCTACGAGCAGTACTTC.

In DNA form, the CDR3 reads TGTGCCAACAAGGGGGACTCTGCCCGGTCTGGCTACACCTTC. It specifies CANKGDSARSGYTF. This chain joins TRBV25-1 and TRBJ1-2; maybe TRBD1 (6 bases). The CDR3 has 14 amino acids. Germline CDR1 is MGHDK and CDR2 is SYGVNS. V lost 10 bases and J lost 7, with 22 bases in between.

The chain carries TRBV11-2 and TRBJ1-2; no firm D call. Trimming shortened V by 2 bases and J by 8 bases, and 12 bases separated the two germline ends. Germline V CDR1 and CDR2: SGHAT, FQNNGV. The CDR3 is 13 residues long. The CDR3 loop reads CASSLSPDWGYTF. CDR3 bases: TGTGCCAGCAGCTTATCACCCGACTGGGGCTACACCTTC.

This rearrangement joins TRBV7-8 to TRBJ2-4, with TRBD2 matching over 7 bases. Germline V CDR1 and CDR2: SGHVS, FQNEAQ. With 7 bases clipped from V and 7 bases from J, the junction kept 13 bases outside the gene matches. The CDR3 runs 15 residues. Written as DNA, the CDR3 is TGTGCCAGCAAATCCAGCGGGGCCACGGAGAACATTCAGTACTTC. Amino acid sequence: CASKSSGATENIQYF. Looking up the rest from reference TRBV7-8 and TRBJ2-4 gives the full variable domain: GAGVSQSPRYKVAKRGQDVALRCDPISGHVSLFWYQQALGQGPEFLTYFQNEAQLDKSGLPSDRFFAERPEGSVSTLKIQRTQQEDSAVYLCASKSSGATENIQYFGAGTRLSVL.